This TCR beta chain is from a study of Graves' ophthalmopathy and Graves' hyperthyroidism. Study-wide points: Blood repertoires reportedly contained most expanded thyroid clonotypes above 0.001 frequency.

Amplified material comprised TCR beta CDR3 regions derived from RNA transcripts. An initial RT-PCR round employing HTBI primers preceded a second-round multiplex PCR. TCRdb redid the calling of the multiplex PCR reads with MiXCR, one entry per CDR3 protein. There are approximately 500,000 distinct CDR3 sequences in the sample; around 14% occur only once, and 9.8% lies in the top ten. The CDR3 covers 14 residues. V was clipped by 5 bases and J by 0 bases, with 10 bases between them. This clonotype was observed many times. Its specificity is not known. This TCR came from a woman in her twenties or thirties with Graves' ophthalmopathy. The sequencing input was blood. J is TRBJ1-1 and V is TRBV12-3 or TRBV12-4; tentative D call: TRBD1 (6 bases). The CDR3, as DNA: TGTGCCAGCAGTAGCAGGGGAGTGAACACTGAAGCTTTCTTT. The encoded protein is CASSSRGVNTEAFF.